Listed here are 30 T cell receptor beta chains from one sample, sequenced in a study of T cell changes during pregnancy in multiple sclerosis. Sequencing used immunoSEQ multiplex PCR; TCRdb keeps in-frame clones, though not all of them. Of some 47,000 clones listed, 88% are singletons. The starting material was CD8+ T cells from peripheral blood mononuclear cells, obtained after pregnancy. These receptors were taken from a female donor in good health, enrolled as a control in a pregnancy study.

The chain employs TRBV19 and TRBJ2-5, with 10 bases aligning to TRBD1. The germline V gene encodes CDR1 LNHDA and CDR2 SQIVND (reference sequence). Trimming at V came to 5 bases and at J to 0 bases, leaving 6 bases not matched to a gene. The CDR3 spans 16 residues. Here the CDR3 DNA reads TGTGCCAGTAGTCCCCGGACAGGGGGGTACCAAGAGACCCAGTACTTC. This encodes CASSPRTGGYQETQYF.

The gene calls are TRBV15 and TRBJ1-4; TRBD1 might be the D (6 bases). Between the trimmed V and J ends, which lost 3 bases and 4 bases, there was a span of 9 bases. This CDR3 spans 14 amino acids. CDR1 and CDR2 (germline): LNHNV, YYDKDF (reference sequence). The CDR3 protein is CATSSGGLNEKLFF. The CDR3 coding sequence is TGTGCCACCAGCAGTGGGGGCCTTAATGAAAAACTGTTTTTT. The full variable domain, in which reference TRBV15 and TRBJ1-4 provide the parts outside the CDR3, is DAMVIQNPRYQVTQFGKPVTLSCSQTLNHNVMYWYQQKSSQAPKLLFHYYDKDFNNEADTPDNFQSRRPNTSFCFLDIRSPGLGDTAMYLCATSSGGLNEKLFFGSGTQLSVL.

DNA of the CDR3: TGTGCCAGCAGTCTTCGTTCCGGTACGCAGTATTTT. Amino acids: CASSLRSGTQYF. This sequence joins TRBV7-9 and TRBJ2-3; D not certain. Germline CDR1 and CDR2: SEHNR and FQNEAQ (reference sequence). The CDR3 is 12 residues long. V was cut by 6 bases and J by 8 bases, with 12 bases left in between.

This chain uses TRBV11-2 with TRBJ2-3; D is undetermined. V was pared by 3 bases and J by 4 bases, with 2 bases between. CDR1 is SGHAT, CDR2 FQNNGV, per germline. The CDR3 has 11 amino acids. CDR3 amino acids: CASSFSDTQYF. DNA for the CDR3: TGTGCCAGCAGCTTCTCAGATACGCAGTATTTT.

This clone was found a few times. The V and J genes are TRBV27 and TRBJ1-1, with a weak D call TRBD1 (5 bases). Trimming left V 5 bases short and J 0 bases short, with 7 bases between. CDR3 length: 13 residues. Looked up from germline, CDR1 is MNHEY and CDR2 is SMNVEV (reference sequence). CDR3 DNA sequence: TGTGCCAGCAGTAAGGGGCTGAACACTGAAGCTTTCTTT. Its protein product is CASSKGLNTEAFF.

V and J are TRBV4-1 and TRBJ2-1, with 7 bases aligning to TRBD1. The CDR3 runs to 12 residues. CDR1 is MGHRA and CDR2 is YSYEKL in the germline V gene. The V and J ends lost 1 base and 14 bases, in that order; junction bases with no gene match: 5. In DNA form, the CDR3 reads TGCGCCAGCAGCCAAGGAGGCCAGGGGGAGTTCTTC. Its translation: CASSQGGQGEFF.

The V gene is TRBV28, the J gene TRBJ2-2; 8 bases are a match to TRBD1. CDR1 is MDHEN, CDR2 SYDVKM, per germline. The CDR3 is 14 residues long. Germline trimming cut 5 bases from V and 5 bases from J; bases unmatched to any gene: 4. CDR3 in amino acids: CASSIQGETGELFF. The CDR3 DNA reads TGTGCCAGCAGTATACAGGGGGAAACCGGGGAGCTGTTTTTT.

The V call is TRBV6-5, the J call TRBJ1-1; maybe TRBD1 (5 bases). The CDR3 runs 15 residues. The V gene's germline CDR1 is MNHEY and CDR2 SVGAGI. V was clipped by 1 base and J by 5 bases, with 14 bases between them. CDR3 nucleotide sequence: TGTGCCAGCAGTTACTTAAGTCAGCAGGGTACTGAAGCTTTCTTT. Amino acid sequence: CASSYLSQQGTEAFF.

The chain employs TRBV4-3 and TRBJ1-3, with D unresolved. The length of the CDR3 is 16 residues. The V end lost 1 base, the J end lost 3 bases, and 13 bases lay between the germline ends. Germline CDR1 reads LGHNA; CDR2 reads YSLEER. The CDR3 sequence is CASSQVFPPVGNTIYF. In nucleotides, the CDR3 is TGCGCCAGCAGCCAAGTATTCCCTCCGGTTGGAAACACCATATATTTT.

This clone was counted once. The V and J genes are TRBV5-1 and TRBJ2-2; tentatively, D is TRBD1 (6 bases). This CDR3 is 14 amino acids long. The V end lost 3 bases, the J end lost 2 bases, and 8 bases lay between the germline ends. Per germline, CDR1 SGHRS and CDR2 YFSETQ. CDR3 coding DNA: TGCGCCAGCAGCTGGACAGTTAACACCGGGGAGCTGTTTTTT. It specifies CASSWTVNTGELFF.

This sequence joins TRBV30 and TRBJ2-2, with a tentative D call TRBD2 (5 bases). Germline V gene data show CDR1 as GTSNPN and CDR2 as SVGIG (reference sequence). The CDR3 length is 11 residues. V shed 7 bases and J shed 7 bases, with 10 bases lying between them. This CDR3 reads CASLRDGELFF. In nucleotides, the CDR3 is TGTGCCTCCCTTCGGGACGGGGAGCTGTTTTTT.

The CDR3 sequence: CASSRGTSGGTEQFF. The CDR3 DNA follows: TGTGCCAGCAGTCGGGGAACTAGCGGGGGCACTGAGCAGTTCTTC. This chain uses TRBV27 with TRBJ2-1; TRBD2 agrees at 11 bases. The V gene end was trimmed by 5 bases and the J gene end by 9 bases; junction bases not matched to a gene: 9. CDR1 is MNHEY and CDR2 is SMNVEV in the germline V gene (reference sequence). This CDR3 comprises 15 residues.

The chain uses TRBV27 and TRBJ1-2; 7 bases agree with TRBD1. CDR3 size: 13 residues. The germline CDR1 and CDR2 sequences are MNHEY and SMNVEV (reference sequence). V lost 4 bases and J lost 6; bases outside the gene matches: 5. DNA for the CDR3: TGTGCCAGCAGTTACAGGGGAAAGGATGGCTACACCTTC. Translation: CASSYRGKDGYTF.

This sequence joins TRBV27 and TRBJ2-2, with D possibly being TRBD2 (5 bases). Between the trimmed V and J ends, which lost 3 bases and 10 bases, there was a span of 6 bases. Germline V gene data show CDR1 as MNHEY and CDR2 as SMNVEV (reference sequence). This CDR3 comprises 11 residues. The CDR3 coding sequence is TGTGCCAGCAGTTTCGGGAAGGAGCTGTTTTTT. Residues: CASSFGKELFF.

The CDR3 protein is CASSNRQFHEQYF. The CDR3 DNA reads TGTGCCAGCAGCAACAGACAGTTCCACGAGCAGTACTTC. This chain joins TRBV7-9 and TRBJ2-7; TRBD1 is a possible D gene (5 bases). The CDR3 length is 13 residues. Deletions cut 5 bases from V and 5 bases from J, with 13 bases between. Germline CDR1 is SEHNR and CDR2 is FQNEAQ (reference sequence). The complete variable domain, with remaining parts taken from reference TRBV7-9 and TRBJ2-7, reads DTGVSQNPRHKITKRGQNVTFRCDPISEHNRLYWYRQTLGQGPEFLTYFQNEAQLEKSRLLSDRFSAERPKGSFSTLEIQRTEQGDSAMYLCASSNRQFHEQYFGPGTRLTVT.

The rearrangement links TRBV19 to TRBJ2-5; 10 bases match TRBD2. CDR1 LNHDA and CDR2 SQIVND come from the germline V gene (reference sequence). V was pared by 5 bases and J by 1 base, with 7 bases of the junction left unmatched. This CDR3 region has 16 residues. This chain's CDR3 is CASSVGSGGFQETQYF. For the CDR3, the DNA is TGTGCCAGTAGTGTGGGTAGCGGGGGGTTCCAAGAGACCCAGTACTTC.

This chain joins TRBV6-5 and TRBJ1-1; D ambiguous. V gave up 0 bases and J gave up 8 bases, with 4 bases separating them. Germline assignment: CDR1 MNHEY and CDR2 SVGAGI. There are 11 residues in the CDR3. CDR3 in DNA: TGTGCCAGCAGTTACTCGAGAGAAGCTTTCTTT. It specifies CASSYSREAFF.

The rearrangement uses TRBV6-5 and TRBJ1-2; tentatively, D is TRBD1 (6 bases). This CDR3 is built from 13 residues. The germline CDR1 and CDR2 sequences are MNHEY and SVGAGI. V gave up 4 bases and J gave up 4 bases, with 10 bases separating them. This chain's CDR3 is CASSFGQLYGYTF. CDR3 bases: TGTGCCAGCAGTTTTGGACAGCTCTATGGCTACACCTTC.

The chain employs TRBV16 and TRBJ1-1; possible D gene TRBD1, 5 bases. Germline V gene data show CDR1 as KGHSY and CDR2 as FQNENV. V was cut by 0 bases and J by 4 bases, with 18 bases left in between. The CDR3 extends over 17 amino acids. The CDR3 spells CASSQSTVFRQGTEAFF. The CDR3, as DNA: TGTGCCAGCAGCCAATCCACAGTGTTTAGGCAGGGCACTGAAGCTTTCTTT.

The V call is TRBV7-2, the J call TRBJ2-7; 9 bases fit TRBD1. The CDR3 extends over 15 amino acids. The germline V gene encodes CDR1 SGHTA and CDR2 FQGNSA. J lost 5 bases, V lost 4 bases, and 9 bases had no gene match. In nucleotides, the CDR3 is TGTGCCAGCAGCTGGCCGGGACAGGGCATCCACGAGCAGTACTTC. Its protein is CASSWPGQGIHEQYF.

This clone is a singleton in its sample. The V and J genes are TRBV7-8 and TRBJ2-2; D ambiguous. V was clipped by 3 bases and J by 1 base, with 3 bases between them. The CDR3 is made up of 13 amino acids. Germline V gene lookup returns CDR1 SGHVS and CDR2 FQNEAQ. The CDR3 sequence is CASSFRNTGELFF. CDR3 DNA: TGTGCCAGCAGCTTCAGGAACACCGGGGAGCTGTTTTTT.

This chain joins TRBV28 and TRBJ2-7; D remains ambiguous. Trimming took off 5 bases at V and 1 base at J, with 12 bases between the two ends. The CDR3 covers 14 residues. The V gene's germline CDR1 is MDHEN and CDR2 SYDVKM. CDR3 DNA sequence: TGTGCCAGCAGTCCACGGGTCGGATCCTACGAGCAGTACTTC. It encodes CASSPRVGSYEQYF.

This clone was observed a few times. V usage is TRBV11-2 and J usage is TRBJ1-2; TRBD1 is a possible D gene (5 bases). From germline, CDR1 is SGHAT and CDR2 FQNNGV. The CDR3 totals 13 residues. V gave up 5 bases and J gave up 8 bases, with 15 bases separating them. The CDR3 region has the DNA TGTGCCAGCAGCCCCGATGCGGGGGAGGGCTACACCTTC. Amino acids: CASSPDAGEGYTF.

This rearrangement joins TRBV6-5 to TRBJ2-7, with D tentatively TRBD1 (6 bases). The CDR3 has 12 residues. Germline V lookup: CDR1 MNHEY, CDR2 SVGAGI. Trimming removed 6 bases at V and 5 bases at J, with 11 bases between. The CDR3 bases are TGTGCCAGCAGAAGGGGGTACAACGAGCAGTACTTC. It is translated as CASRRGYNEQYF.

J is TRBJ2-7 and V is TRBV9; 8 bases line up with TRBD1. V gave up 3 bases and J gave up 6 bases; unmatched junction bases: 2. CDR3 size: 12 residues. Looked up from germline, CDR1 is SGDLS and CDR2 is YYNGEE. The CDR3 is CASSAGQGEQYF. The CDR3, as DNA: TGTGCCAGCAGCGCCGGACAGGGCGAGCAGTACTTC.

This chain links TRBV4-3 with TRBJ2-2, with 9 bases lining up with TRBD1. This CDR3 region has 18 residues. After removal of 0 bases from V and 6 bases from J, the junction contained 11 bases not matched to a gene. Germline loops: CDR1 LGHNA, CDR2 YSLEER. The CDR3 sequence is CASSQETGGEVLPGELFF. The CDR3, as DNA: TGCGCCAGCAGCCAAGAGACAGGGGGTGAGGTCCTCCCCGGGGAGCTGTTTTTT.

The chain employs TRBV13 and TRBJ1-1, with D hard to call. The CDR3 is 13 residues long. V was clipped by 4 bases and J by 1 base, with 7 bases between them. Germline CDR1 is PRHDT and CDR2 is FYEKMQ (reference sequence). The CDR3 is CASSSYSNTEAFF. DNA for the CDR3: TGTGCCAGCAGCTCTTATTCGAACACTGAAGCTTTCTTT.

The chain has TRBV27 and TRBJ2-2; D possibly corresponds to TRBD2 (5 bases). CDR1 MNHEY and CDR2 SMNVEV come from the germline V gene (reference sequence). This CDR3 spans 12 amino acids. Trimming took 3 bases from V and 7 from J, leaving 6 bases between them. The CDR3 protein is CASSFAGGELFF. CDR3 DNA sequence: TGTGCCAGCAGTTTCGCGGGCGGGGAGCTGTTTTTT.

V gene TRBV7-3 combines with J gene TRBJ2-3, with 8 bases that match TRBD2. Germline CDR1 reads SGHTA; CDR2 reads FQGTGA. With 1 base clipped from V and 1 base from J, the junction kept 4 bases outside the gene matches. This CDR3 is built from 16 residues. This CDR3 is CASSLSGSGGTDTQYF. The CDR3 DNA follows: TGTGCCAGCAGCTTAAGTGGTAGCGGGGGCACAGATACGCAGTATTTT.

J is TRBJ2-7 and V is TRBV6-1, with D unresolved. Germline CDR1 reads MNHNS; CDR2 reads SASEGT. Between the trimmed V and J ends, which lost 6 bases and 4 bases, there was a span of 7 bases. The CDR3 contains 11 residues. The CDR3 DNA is TGTGCCAGCAGCGAGCCGTACGAGCAGTACTTC. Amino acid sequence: CASSEPYEQYF.